The 3 T cell receptor beta chains listed next were all sequenced from one sample in a study of blood T cell repertoires in COVID-19. TCRdb's table, derived via immunoSEQ multiplex PCR, lists solely in-frame clones and lacks some. This sample yields nearly 350,000 clones, of which under 95% are seen a single time; 3% to 4% belongs to the top ten. The sample was peripheral blood. The receptors were gathered from a woman aged 18-30 years who had recovered from COVID-19.

V is TRBV7-9 and J is TRBJ1-3; D is perhaps TRBD1 (6 bases). Trimming cost V 4 bases and J 4 bases, with 26 bases left between them. This CDR3 is 19 amino acids long. The germline gives CDR1 SEHNR, CDR2 FQNEAQ (reference sequence). Here the CDR3 reads CASSSTGTFLLSEGNTIYF. The DNA for the CDR3 is TGTGCCAGCAGCTCAACCGGGACATTTCTTTTGTCCGAGGGAAACACCATATATTTT.

This clone occurred once. This rearrangement joins TRBV20-1 to TRBJ1-5; perhaps TRBD1 as D (6 bases). The V gene's germline CDR1 is DFQATT and CDR2 SNEGSKA (reference sequence). CDR3 length equals 16 residues. V dropped 3 bases and J dropped 1 base, with 16 bases sitting between them. Here the CDR3 DNA reads TGCAGTGCTAGTAGCCGTCCGGGACAAAGCAATCAGCCCCAGCATTTT. Encoded protein: CSASSRPGQSNQPQHF.

This clone was seen more than once but under ten times. The rearrangement joins TRBV11-3 to TRBJ1-6; no clear D gene. Germline lookup yields CDR1 SGHNT and CDR2 YENEEA. Trimming pared 5 bases from V and 7 bases from J, leaving 12 bases between. The CDR3 totals 14 residues. The CDR3 nucleotides are TGTGCCAGCAGCACACGACAAACCAATTCACCCCTCCACTTT. Its protein is CASSTRQTNSPLHF.